These 28 T cell receptor beta chains originate from one sample sequenced in a study of blood T cell repertoires in COVID-19. The protocol was immunoSEQ multiplex PCR, while the TCRdb copy is restricted to in-frame clones and leaves out a portion. The repertoire holds 200,000 or so clones, more than 80% seen once, with roughly 2.5% in the top ten. The sequencing input was peripheral blood. The receptors derive from a man between 25 and 39 years old with COVID-19, enrolled during active disease.

The CDR3 DNA sequence: TGTGCCAGCAGTCATCCTCCCTCTATGCCTAATTCACCCCTCCACTTT. Translation gives CASSHPPSMPNSPLHF. The V and J genes are TRBV7-2 and TRBJ1-6; D gene ambiguous. Germline lookup yields CDR1 SGHTA and CDR2 FQGNSA. With 6 bases removed from V and 6 bases from J, the gap between germline ends came to 18 bases. The CDR3 runs 16 residues.

The rearrangement joins TRBV28 to TRBJ1-2, with no clear D. Per the germline V gene, CDR1 is MDHEN and CDR2 is SYDVKM. This CDR3 region has 13 residues. V was clipped by 3 bases and J by 5 bases, with 10 bases between them. The DNA for the CDR3 is TGTGCCAGCAGTTTTGGTGGAGGTTATGGCTACACCTTC. This codes for CASSFGGGYGYTF.

In DNA form, the CDR3 reads TGTGCCAGCAGCTTAAACAGTAGGCCAGTCAATGAGCAGTTCTTC. This codes for CASSLNSRPVNEQFF. This chain uses TRBV7-2 with TRBJ2-1; D call uncertain. The CDR3 sequence is 15 residues long. Between the trimmed V and J ends, which lost 2 bases and 6 bases, there was a span of 14 bases. The germline gives CDR1 SGHTA, CDR2 FQGNSA.

The chain is built from TRBV3-1 (or the pseudogene TRBV3-2) and TRBJ2-5, with 15 bases lining up with TRBD2. Losses at the gene ends were 5 bases for V and 4 bases for J; bases not matched to a gene: 11. From germline, CDR1 is LGHDT and CDR2 YNNKEL (reference sequence). This CDR3 is built from 18 residues. The CDR3 DNA reads as TGTGCCAGCAGCTTACCGGGACTAGCGGGAGGCGTGGGAGAGACCCAGTACTTC. Translating gives CASSLPGLAGGVGETQYF.

The V gene is TRBV5-1, the J gene TRBJ2-5; TRBD2 agrees at 10 bases. The V gene's germline CDR1 is SGHRS and CDR2 YFSETQ. CDR3 length: 16 amino acids. V lost 4 bases to trimming and J lost 4 bases; unmatched junction nucleotides: 10. CDR3 sequence: CASSPNLAGVSETQYF. CDR3 nucleotide sequence: TGCGCCAGCAGCCCCAACCTAGCGGGAGTTTCAGAGACCCAGTACTTC.

V usage is TRBV7-3 and J usage is TRBJ1-1; 9 bases map to TRBD1. The CDR3 length is 15 residues. Trimming at V came to 5 bases and at J to 4 bases, leaving 8 bases not matched to a gene. Germline V lookup: CDR1 SGHTA, CDR2 FQGTGA. The CDR3 nucleotides are TGTGCCAGCAGCGCACAGGGGGCAGGGAGCACTGAAGCTTTCTTT. It specifies CASSAQGAGSTEAFF. Full variable domain (outside the CDR3, taken from reference TRBV7-3 and TRBJ1-1): GAGVSQTPSNKVTEKGKYVELRCDPISGHTALYWYRQSLGQGPEFLIYFQGTGAADDSGLPNDRFFAVRPEGSVSTLKIQRTERGDSAVYLCASSAQGAGSTEAFFGQGTRLTVV.

As DNA, the CDR3 is TGTGCCAGCAGCTTGGTTGGCAGGGGGCTTCGTCAGCCCCAGCATTTT. Translation gives CASSLVGRGLRQPQHF. The chain carries TRBV5-8 and TRBJ1-5, with TRBD1 identical over 8 bases. Germline CDR1 is SGHTS and CDR2 is YDEGEE. With 0 bases clipped from V and 6 bases from J, the junction kept 8 bases outside the gene matches. This CDR3 has 16 residues.

The chain employs TRBV27 and TRBJ1-6; 10 nucleotides align to TRBD1. The trim removed 6 bases at V and 12 bases at J, leaving 17 bases unmatched. CDR3 length: 17 amino acids. CDR1 MNHEY and CDR2 SMNVEV come from the germline V gene (reference sequence). As DNA, the CDR3 is TGTGCCAGCAGGATAGGCCGGGACAGGGGACTAATTGGACCCCTCCACTTT. Translation: CASRIGRDRGLIGPLHF.

The rearrangement joins TRBV11-1 to TRBJ1-1; D gene unclear. This CDR3 spans 16 amino acids. Trimming removed 7 bases at V and 0 bases at J, with 18 bases between. Germline CDR1 and CDR2: SGHAT and FQDESV (reference sequence). In DNA, the CDR3 is TGTGCCAGCACCCATACCGAGGGTCCCATGAACACTGAAGCTTTCTTT. This encodes CASTHTEGPMNTEAFF.

CDR3 region: CASSVRLSGNTIYF. As DNA, the CDR3 is TGTGCCAGCAGTGTTCGACTCTCTGGAAACACCATATATTTT. This chain uses TRBV11-1 with TRBJ1-3; D remains unclear. The V gene's germline CDR1 is SGHAT and CDR2 FQDESV (reference sequence). V dropped 6 bases and J dropped 0 bases, with 9 bases sitting between them. This CDR3 comprises 14 residues.

This clone was picked up one time. The J gene is TRBJ1-1, the V gene TRBV7-9, with TRBD1 identical over 8 bases. The germline V gene has CDR1 SEHNR and CDR2 FQNEAQ (reference sequence). The trim removed 5 bases at V and 4 bases at J, leaving 9 bases unmatched. CDR3 length: 15 amino acids. For the CDR3, the DNA is TGTGCCAGCAGCCTCCAACAGGGGGGAGTCACTGAAGCTTTCTTT. This codes for CASSLQQGGVTEAFF. Full variable domain (outside the CDR3, taken from reference TRBV7-9 and TRBJ1-1): DTGVSQNPRHKITKRGQNVTFRCDPISEHNRLYWYRQTLGQGPEFLTYFQNEAQLEKSRLLSDRFSAERPKGSFSTLEIQRTEQGDSAMYLCASSLQQGGVTEAFFGQGTRLTVV.

The chain carries TRBV7-9 and TRBJ2-5; the D is unclear. CDR3 length: 12 residues. Germline-derived CDR1 and CDR2 are SEHNR and FQNEAQ (reference sequence). V shed 1 base and J shed 5 bases, with 5 bases lying between them. CDR3 nucleotides: TGTGCCAGCAGCTTAGTTCTGGAGACCCAGTACTTC. Translating gives CASSLVLETQYF.

The chain recombines TRBV6-5 with TRBJ2-7; 9 nucleotides align to TRBD1. CDR3 length: 15 amino acids. The germline V gene has CDR1 MNHEY and CDR2 SVGAGI. The junction had 10 bases not matched to a gene; V was cut back by 6 bases and J by 4 bases. The CDR3 coding sequence is TGTGCCAGCAGGAGGGACAGGGTGGTAGGTTACGAGCAGTACTTC. Translation: CASRRDRVVGYEQYF.

Ten or more counts support this clone. The V call is TRBV7-6, the J call TRBJ2-3, with D possibly being TRBD2 (5 bases). CDR1 is SGHVS, CDR2 FNYEAQ, per germline. The CDR3 totals 18 residues. The V end lost 3 bases, the J end lost 0 bases, and 19 bases lay between the germline ends. The CDR3 DNA is TGTGCCAGCAGCTTTCGTAGGGAGTCCCTAACTAGCACAGATACGCAGTATTTT. As protein: CASSFRRESLTSTDTQYF.

V gene TRBV10-2 combines with J gene TRBJ2-7, with TRBD1 identical over 9 bases. CDR1 WSHSY and CDR2 SAAADI come from the germline V gene. V lost 5 bases, J lost 4 bases, and 9 bases stayed unmatched. The CDR3 extends over 15 amino acids. Here the CDR3 reads CASSTVRDRAYEQYF. In DNA form, the CDR3 reads TGCGCCAGCAGTACTGTCCGGGACAGGGCTTACGAGCAGTACTTC.

V gene TRBV2 combines with J gene TRBJ2-3, with no clear D. The ends were cut back, 6 bases at V and 3 bases at J, with 19 bases in the middle. The germline V gene has CDR1 SNHLY and CDR2 FYNNEI. CDR3 size: 16 residues. CDR3: CASRSRWVQRTDTQYF. The DNA of the CDR3 is TGTGCCAGCAGATCCCGGTGGGTCCAGAGGACAGATACGCAGTATTTT.

V usage is TRBV7-2 and J usage is TRBJ2-7; 7 nucleotides agree with TRBD1. Germline V gene lookup returns CDR1 SGHTA and CDR2 FQGNSA. There are 16 residues in the CDR3. J was trimmed by 6 bases and V by 5 bases; bases with no gene match: 16. CDR3 sequence reads: CASSPLIDRVTREQYF. DNA for the CDR3: TGTGCCAGCAGCCCACTGATAGACAGGGTTACTCGCGAGCAGTACTTC.

V is TRBV25-1 and J is TRBJ2-2, with D possibly matching TRBD2 (5 bases). CDR3 length: 16 amino acids. The V end was cut by 4 bases, the J end by 1 base, with 13 bases between. Germline-derived CDR1 and CDR2 are MGHDK and SYGVNS. CDR3 region: CASSADYTLNTGELFF. DNA of the CDR3: TGTGCCAGCAGTGCTGACTACACCTTGAACACCGGGGAGCTGTTTTTT.

V and J are TRBV6-6 and TRBJ2-2; 9 nucleotides line up with TRBD1. CDR3 length equals 15 residues. Germline V lookup: CDR1 MNHNY, CDR2 SVGAGI (reference sequence). The V gene end was trimmed by 7 bases and the J gene end by 5 bases; junction bases not matched to a gene: 8. In DNA form, the CDR3 reads TGTGCCAGCACCCATTCAGGGACAGGGACCGGGGAGCTGTTTTTT. Its protein product is CASTHSGTGTGELFF.

V is TRBV15 and J is TRBJ2-1, with D possibly matching TRBD1 (5 bases). V was clipped by 1 base and J by 7 bases, with 20 bases between them. CDR1 LNHNV and CDR2 YYDKDF come from the germline V gene (reference sequence). The CDR3 length is 17 residues. The CDR3 is CATSRAINQGGKNEQFF. The CDR3 nucleotides are TGTGCCACCAGCAGAGCCATTAACCAGGGTGGGAAGAATGAGCAGTTCTTC.

The V gene is TRBV7-2, the J gene TRBJ1-5, with D perhaps TRBD1 (5 bases). The V gene's germline CDR1 is SGHTA and CDR2 FQGNSA. V lost 6 bases to trimming and J lost 0 bases, with 6 bases between them. The CDR3 runs 13 residues. The CDR3 sequence is CASSQGSNQPQHF. The CDR3 DNA reads as TGTGCCAGCAGTCAGGGTAGCAATCAGCCCCAGCATTTT.

The chain employs TRBV6-6 and TRBJ2-5; TRBD2 matches at 15 bases. This CDR3 contains 20 residues. V gave up 5 bases and J gave up 6 bases; unmatched junction bases: 19. Germline V gene sequence: CDR1 MNHNY, CDR2 SVGAGI (reference sequence). The DNA for the CDR3 is TGTGCCAGCAGTCGCCGAATCGGATCGGGACTAGCGGGAGGATGGAAGACCCAGTACTTC. As protein: CASSRRIGSGLAGGWKTQYF.

The J gene is TRBJ2-1, the V gene TRBV9; maybe TRBD2 (5 bases). V was shortened by 0 bases and J by 0 bases, with 10 bases between the two germline ends. The CDR3 extends over 16 amino acids. Germline CDR1 and CDR2: SGDLS and YYNGEE. The CDR3 region has the DNA TGTGCCAGCAGCGTAGCCGCGGGTAGCTCCTACAATGAGCAGTTCTTC. Amino acids: CASSVAAGSSYNEQFF.

The count of this clone is one. The CDR3 loop is CAISESKGVNTEAFF. The CDR3 coding sequence is TGTGCCATCAGTGAGTCAAAGGGGGTCAACACTGAAGCTTTCTTT. The chain is built from TRBV10-3 and TRBJ1-1, with D perhaps matching TRBD1 (6 bases). V lost 0 bases to trimming and J lost 2 bases, with 10 bases between them. Germline V gene data show CDR1 as ENHRY and CDR2 as SYGVKD. This CDR3 is 15 amino acids long.

The rearrangement joins TRBV19 to TRBJ1-2; D might be TRBD1 (6 bases). V lost 7 bases and J 10 bases, leaving 25 bases between the germline ends. The length of the CDR3 is 15 residues. Germline values: CDR1 LNHDA, CDR2 SQIVND (reference sequence). The CDR3 loop reads CASTLQGAGEDIYTF. In DNA form, the CDR3 reads TGTGCCAGTACCCTACAGGGCGCAGGGGAAGATATCTACACCTTC.

J is TRBJ1-1 and V is TRBV6-2 or TRBV6-3, with D perhaps matching TRBD1 (5 bases). V was shortened by 2 bases and J by 5 bases, with 12 bases between the two germline ends. Germline V gene lookup returns CDR1 MNHEY and CDR2 SVGEGT. The CDR3 is 14 residues long. The CDR3 is CASSYGEGVTEAFF. Here the CDR3 DNA reads TGTGCCAGCAGTTACGGAGAAGGGGTAACTGAAGCTTTCTTT.

The V call is TRBV3-1 (or the pseudogene TRBV3-2), the J call TRBJ2-1; maybe TRBD2 (7 bases). This CDR3 comprises 16 residues. V dropped 5 bases and J dropped 7 bases, with 21 bases sitting between them. Per the germline V gene, CDR1 is LGHDT and CDR2 is YNNKEL (reference sequence). The CDR3 protein is CASSELGGGLWNEQFF. The DNA for the CDR3 is TGTGCCAGCAGCGAATTAGGGGGGGGCCTATGGAATGAGCAGTTCTTC.

The V gene is TRBV27, the J gene TRBJ1-2; D remains ambiguous. Per germline, CDR1 MNHEY and CDR2 SMNVEV (reference sequence). The CDR3 has 15 residues. The V and J ends lost 0 bases and 2 bases respectively, with 10 bases between them. CDR3 nucleotide sequence: TGTGCCAGCAGTTTATCGAGCAGGATAAACTATGGCTACACCTTC. It is translated as CASSLSSRINYGYTF.